What follows are 26 T cell receptor beta chains derived from one specimen sequenced in a study of CD8+ T cells in alopecia areata. Sequencing relied on a cDNA template that was reverse transcribed from extracted RNA. Assay used: immunoSEQ multiplex PCR; TCRdb lists only in-frame clones, some missing. The data show under 350,000 clones, 58% seen once. Treatment reported: oral pan-JAK inhibitor, 5-10 mg twice daily. Sequences were derived from CD4+ T cells sorted from blood, sampled at week 24, from a patient treated with tofacitinib. These receptors came from a human donor with alopecia areata.

V usage is TRBV9 and J usage is TRBJ1-1; no reliable D call. V lost 1 base and J 1 base, leaving 11 bases between the germline ends. CDR3 size: 15 residues. Germline CDR1 reads SGDLS; CDR2 reads YYNGEE. The chain's CDR3 is CASSVSAARNTEAFF. CDR3 in DNA: TGTGCCAGCAGCGTATCGGCAGCTCGGAACACTGAAGCTTTCTTT. The entire variable domain, with the rest obtained from reference TRBV9 and TRBJ1-1, is as follows: DSGVTQTPKHLITATGQRVTLRCSPRSGDLSVYWYQQSLDQGLQFLIQYYNGEERAKGNILERFSAQQFPDLHSELNLSSLELGDSALYFCASSVSAARNTEAFFGQGTRLTVV.

The rearrangement links TRBV30 to TRBJ2-6; 10 nucleotides align to TRBD1. Germline CDR1 and CDR2: GTSNPN and SVGIG (reference sequence). V gave up 3 bases and J gave up 2 bases; unmatched junction bases: 7. The length of the CDR3 is 17 residues. CDR3: CAWSRDRGSTGANVLTF. The CDR3 region has the DNA TGTGCCTGGAGCAGGGACAGGGGATCGACTGGGGCCAACGTCCTGACTTTC.

The chain has TRBV25-1 and TRBJ1-4, with 9 bases matching TRBD1. The germline V gene encodes CDR1 MGHDK and CDR2 SYGVNS. The CDR3 spans 16 residues. V lost 4 bases and J lost 7; bases outside the gene matches: 10. The CDR3 sequence: CASSAGNRGLVEKLFF. The DNA for the CDR3 is TGTGCCAGCAGTGCAGGCAACAGGGGGCTGGTTGAAAAACTGTTTTTT.

The rearrangement joins TRBV15 to TRBJ2-3; D might be TRBD1 (7 bases). The V end lost 0 bases, the J end lost 9 bases, and 13 bases lay between the germline ends. This CDR3 contains 14 residues. Germline V gene data show CDR1 as LNHNV and CDR2 as YYDKDF (reference sequence). Here the CDR3 DNA reads TGTGCCACCAGCAGAGACGGGGACAGCGGGACGCAGTATTTT. It translates to CATSRDGDSGTQYF.

CDR3 DNA: TGTGCCAGCAGCTCCACATACTCTGGAAACACCATATATTTT. It specifies CASSSTYSGNTIYF. The V gene is TRBV5-5, the J gene TRBJ1-3; D not resolved. V dropped 3 bases and J dropped 0 bases, with 7 bases sitting between them. This CDR3 is 14 amino acids long. Germline assignment: CDR1 SGHKS and CDR2 YYEKEE (reference sequence).

The V and J genes are TRBV6-6 and TRBJ1-6, with D possibly TRBD1 on 6 matching bases. Germline V gene data show CDR1 as MNHNY and CDR2 as SVGAGI (reference sequence). This CDR3 contains 14 residues. The V and J ends lost 8 bases and 7 bases respectively, with 15 bases between them. Written as DNA, the CDR3 is TGTGCCAGCGTCAGACAGGTTGGCAATTCACCCCTCCACTTT. It is translated as CASVRQVGNSPLHF.

V and J are TRBV9 and TRBJ1-2; a possible D gene is TRBD1 (5 bases). Germline values: CDR1 SGDLS, CDR2 YYNGEE. This CDR3 is 14 amino acids long. The germline V and J ends were trimmed by 3 bases and 4 bases, with 13 bases remaining between them. CDR3 sequence reads: CASSGILQGYGYTF. CDR3 nucleotide sequence: TGTGCCAGCAGCGGCATCCTTCAGGGCTATGGCTACACCTTC. Based on the CDR3 plus reference TRBV9 and TRBJ1-2, the full variable domain is DSGVTQTPKHLITATGQRVTLRCSPRSGDLSVYWYQQSLDQGLQFLIQYYNGEERAKGNILERFSAQQFPDLHSELNLSSLELGDSALYFCASSGILQGYGYTFGSGTRLTVV.

This clone showed up just a few times. This chain uses TRBV10-3 with TRBJ2-5; D call uncertain. V was cut by 0 bases and J by 1 base, with 9 bases left in between. Per the germline V gene, CDR1 is ENHRY and CDR2 is SYGVKD. This CDR3 region has 15 residues. The CDR3 DNA sequence: TGTGCCATCAGTGAGTCTCGAACCCCCCAAGAGACCCAGTACTTC. It is translated as CAISESRTPQETQYF.

This chain links TRBV19 with TRBJ1-1; TRBD1 is a possible D gene (5 bases). The CDR3 extends over 10 amino acids. V lost 6 bases, J lost 8 bases, and 7 bases lay in between. The germline V gene has CDR1 LNHDA and CDR2 SQIVND (reference sequence). This chain's CDR3 is CASRGQEAFF. For the CDR3, the DNA is TGTGCCAGTAGAGGACAAGAAGCTTTCTTT.

This rearrangement joins TRBV5-1 to TRBJ2-1, with 9 bases identical to TRBD2. The CDR3 has 16 residues. V was clipped by 0 bases and J by 9 bases; unmatched bases: 10. Germline V gene data show CDR1 as SGHRS and CDR2 as YFSETQ. This CDR3 reads CASSLDAGGPFSEQFF. CDR3 nucleotide sequence: TGCGCCAGCAGCTTGGACGCGGGGGGGCCTTTCAGTGAGCAGTTCTTC.

The V call is TRBV6-1, the J call TRBJ2-3, with 10 nucleotides matching TRBD2. The V gene end was trimmed by 7 bases and the J gene end by 2 bases; junction bases not matched to a gene: 6. The CDR3 runs to 15 residues. CDR1 is MNHNS, CDR2 SASEGT, per germline. The CDR3 here is CASMRTSGFTDTQYF. DNA of the CDR3: TGTGCCAGCATGAGGACTAGCGGATTCACAGATACGCAGTATTTT.

Written as DNA, the CDR3 is TGTGCCACCAGCAGAGTTTTCGGGGTCTCGGAGACCCAGTACTTC. It translates to CATSRVFGVSETQYF. The chain links TRBV15 to TRBJ2-5; D is possibly TRBD2 (5 bases). Trimming removed 1 base at V and 5 bases at J, with 14 bases between. This CDR3 is built from 15 residues. The germline V gene has CDR1 LNHNV and CDR2 YYDKDF (reference sequence).

The V call is TRBV5-1, the J call TRBJ1-3; the D is unclear. The CDR3 extends over 15 amino acids. V gave up 0 bases and J gave up 4 bases, with 11 bases separating them. In germline, CDR1 is SGHRS, CDR2 YFSETQ. CDR3 coding DNA: TGCGCCAGCAGCTTGGGGGCAGTCTCCGGAAACACCATATATTTT. Protein: CASSLGAVSGNTIYF.

This chain uses TRBV7-2 with TRBJ2-7; D is undetermined. CDR1 and CDR2 from the germline V gene are SGHTA and FQGNSA. V was shortened by 4 bases and J by 4 bases, with 11 bases between the two germline ends. The CDR3 runs to 13 residues. The CDR3 nucleotides read TGTGCCAGCAGCTCATCGATGCGATACGAGCAGTACTTC. Protein: CASSSSMRYEQYF.

J is TRBJ1-2 and V is TRBV30, with D perhaps TRBD1 (5 bases). The CDR3 is 14 amino acids. V dropped 1 base and J dropped 4 bases, with 13 bases sitting between them. Per the germline V gene, CDR1 is GTSNPN and CDR2 is SVGIG (reference sequence). The CDR3 nucleotides read TGTGCCTGGAGTGCGGCCCTGAGGGGCTATGGCTACACCTTC. Its protein is CAWSAALRGYGYTF.

The gene calls are TRBV18 and TRBJ1-1; TRBD1 matches 7 bases. In germline, CDR1 is KGHSH, CDR2 LQKENI. The CDR3 spans 16 residues. V was clipped by 3 bases and J by 5 bases; unmatched bases: 12. This CDR3 is CASSPVTGYATTEAFF. The CDR3 DNA sequence: TGTGCCAGCTCACCTGTGACAGGGTATGCGACGACTGAAGCTTTCTTT.

This clone was recorded only once. CDR3 loop: CSVVGSGFSYNEQFF. The CDR3 DNA follows: TGCAGCGTTGTGGGGTCAGGTTTCTCCTACAATGAGCAGTTCTTC. V gene TRBV29-1 combines with J gene TRBJ2-1; D unresolved. The CDR3 contains 15 residues. CDR1 SQVTM and CDR2 ANQGSEA come from the germline V gene. Trimming removed 4 bases at V and 0 bases at J, with 13 bases between.

This clone was detected a few times. V gene TRBV7-2 combines with J gene TRBJ1-1; D unclear. CDR3 length: 13 residues. The V end was cut by 2 bases, the J end by 5 bases, with 9 bases between. Germline lookup yields CDR1 SGHTA and CDR2 FQGNSA. The CDR3 DNA reads TGTGCCAGCAGCTTATTAAGGGAGACTGAAGCTTTCTTT. Residues: CASSLLRETEAFF.

V is TRBV5-1 and J is TRBJ2-5; D is ambiguous. The V end lost 4 bases, the J end lost 5 bases, and 15 bases lay between the germline ends. Germline V gives CDR1 SGHRS, CDR2 YFSETQ. The CDR3 runs 14 residues. CDR3 bases: TGCGCCAGCAGCATTAGACCTGGAAGGGAGACCCAGTACTTC. This gives the protein CASSIRPGRETQYF. The full variable domain, rest sourced from reference TRBV5-1 and TRBJ2-5, is KAGVTQTPRYLIKTRGQQVTLSCSPISGHRSVSWYQQTPGQGLQFLFEYFSETQRNKGNFPGRFSGRQFSNSRSEMNVSTLELGDSALYLCASSIRPGRETQYFGPGTRLLVL.

This clone was recorded a few times. The genes are TRBV19 and TRBJ1-1, with D possibly TRBD1 on 5 matching bases. V was pared by 0 bases and J by 6 bases, with 11 bases between. Germline CDR1 reads LNHDA; CDR2 reads SQIVND (reference sequence). The CDR3 runs 14 residues. CDR3 region: CASSIDPPGPEAFF. CDR3 nucleotides: TGTGCCAGTAGTATAGATCCCCCAGGGCCTGAAGCTTTCTTT.

This clone was picked up a small number of times. CDR3 in amino acids: CASSPGGSGTSSYNEQFF. The CDR3 bases are TGTGCCAGCAGCCCAGGGGGCTCCGGGACAAGCTCCTACAATGAGCAGTTCTTC. This chain links TRBV5-4 with TRBJ2-1; 8 nucleotides align to TRBD1. Germline V gives CDR1 SGHNT, CDR2 YYREEE (reference sequence). With V trimmed by 4 bases and J by 0 bases, 12 bases remained unmatched. This CDR3 is 18 amino acids long.

This rearrangement joins TRBV19 to TRBJ1-5; possibly TRBD1 for D (6 bases). Germline CDR1 is LNHDA and CDR2 is SQIVND (reference sequence). The V end was cut by 7 bases, the J end by 7 bases, with 17 bases between. The CDR3 runs to 14 residues. CDR3: CASTLTGRGQPQHF. CDR3 coding DNA: TGTGCCAGTACCCTTACAGGGAGGGGGCAGCCCCAGCATTTT.

The rearrangement joins TRBV18 to TRBJ2-1; 7 bases are shared with TRBD2. The CDR3 is 17 residues long. V was clipped by 0 bases and J by 4 bases; unmatched bases: 9. The V gene's germline CDR1 is KGHSH and CDR2 LQKENI. The CDR3: CASSPPLSGATYNEQFF. In DNA form, the CDR3 reads TGTGCCAGCTCACCACCGTTGAGCGGGGCCACGTACAATGAGCAGTTCTTC.

The chain is built from TRBV18 and TRBJ1-1; D is unresolved. Trimming removed 1 base from V and 2 bases from J, with 14 bases in between. CDR1 is KGHSH, CDR2 LQKENI, per germline. The CDR3 is 16 amino acids. The CDR3 loop is CASSPLSGLPNTEAFF. In DNA form, the CDR3 reads TGTGCCAGCTCACCACTCTCAGGACTGCCCAACACTGAAGCTTTCTTT.

This chain links TRBV4-1 with TRBJ1-2, with 7 bases that match TRBD1. V was pared by 4 bases and J by 4 bases, with 6 bases of the junction left unmatched. The CDR3 contains 14 residues. Germline loops: CDR1 MGHRA, CDR2 YSYEKL. The CDR3 region is CASSPRTGSYGYTF. The CDR3 nucleotides read TGCGCCAGCAGCCCCAGGACAGGCTCCTATGGCTACACCTTC.

The chain is built from TRBV28 and TRBJ2-3; 10 bases match TRBD2. The CDR3 runs 16 residues. V gave up 6 bases and J gave up 2 bases; unmatched junction bases: 8. CDR1 MDHEN and CDR2 SYDVKM come from the germline V gene. This CDR3 reads CASRDPAGGTTDTQYF. CDR3 in DNA: TGTGCCAGCAGGGACCCAGCGGGGGGGACCACAGATACGCAGTATTTT.